The clone carrying this TCR beta chain has a handful of counts. J gave up 0 bases and V 5 bases, and 6 bases lay outside the gene matches. The germline gives CDR1 SGHTA, CDR2 FQGNSA. CDR3 length equals 15 residues. Time point defined: pre-treatment sample, taken before nivolumab and TIL therapy. Sequencing used immunoSEQ v3. TCRdb's copy holds only in-frame clones and misses some; the assay was immunoSEQ multiplex PCR. The sample includes about 49,000 clones, roughly 78% of them seen just once. This sample was taken from a study of TIL therapy for anti-PD-1-resistant metastatic lung cancer. The specimen was blood, collected at baseline. The J gene is TRBJ2-7, the V gene TRBV7-2, with 8 positions matching TRBD2. This TCR was recovered from a man between 65 and 85 years old with non-small cell lung cancer. The CDR3 sequence is CASSGQSGSSYEQYF. The CDR3 region has the DNA TGTGCCAGCAGCGGGCAGAGCGGGAGCTCCTACGAGCAGTACTTC. Full variable domain (outside the CDR3, taken from reference TRBV7-2 and TRBJ2-7): GAGVSQSPSNKVTEKGKDVELRCDPISGHTALYWYRQSLGQGLEFLIYFQGNSAPDKSGLPSDRFSAERTGGSVSTLTIQRTQQEDSAVYLCASSGQSGSSYEQYFGPGTRLTVT.